This T cell receptor (beta chain) was identified during a study (dated by TCRdb to between 2014 and 2016). Looking at the study overall: Whether tumor-infiltrating Tregs in breast cancer are recruited from blood Tregs or converted in situ from other CD4+ T cell subsets was tested. The paper as a whole reports these results and caveats: Tumor memory CD4+ T cell TCR gene usage clustered with blood and lymph node memory CD4+ cells and lymph node naive CD4+ cells. The greatest overlap of tumor-infiltrating Treg TCR alpha and beta sequences was with tumor naive CD4+ T cells, followed next by blood naive CD4+ T cells. The larger-cohort validation was restricted to a single TCR beta V-J rearrangement rather than whole repertoires.

As for this clonotype: The antigen it recognizes is unknown. Base qualities were left out, and no much larger clone turns up one base away.

The Miltenyi Naive CD4+ T Cell Isolation kit was used to purify naive CD4+ T cells, and Tregs were depleted with CD25 microbeads. Tregs, naive and memory CD4+ T cells from tumor, blood and ipsilateral draining lymph nodes of a few breast cancer patients underwent full-length TCR alpha and beta sequencing. Tumor tissue and lymph nodes from ipsilateral axillary dissection were perfused with PBS, minced and digested with collagenase I and hyaluronidase. FACS confirmed that the sorted cell populations were more than 90% pure. Counted from cysteine to phenylalanine, this CDR3 has 13 amino acids. The CDR3 DNA has 39 bases and is translated from base 1. The junction carries 10 bases between V and J, which are trimmed by 4 bases and 1 base respectively. Taken from the germline V gene (reference sequence), the CDR1 and CDR2 loops are DFQATT and SNEGSKA. Amplification of full-length TCR variable regions was done by 5' RACE PCR using constant-region reverse primers, and this step was followed by semi-nested PCR with Nested Universal Primer A. The ReliaPrep RNA Cell Miniprep System was used to extract total RNA, which was then reverse transcribed into 5'RACE-ready cDNA with the SMARTer RACE 5'/3' Kit. Multiplex adaptors were used to barcode the full-length TCR alpha and beta libraries, which were then sequenced on an Illumina MiSeq. As for the authors' bioinformatics: Sequencing data were pooled across the five patients for each of nine subset-tissue groups and compared by unsupervised clustering of TCR gene usage. The Morisita-Horn index was used to calculate repertoire similarity, with shared sequences weighted by how much each contributed to each repertoire. TCRdb handled the public reads itself, with Q25 trimming in fastp and clone calling in MiXCR, and kept productive beta chains. CDR3 protein sequences are deduplicated, and each keeps its most common genes and DNA. The V and J calls reflect TCRdb's pipeline rather than the authors' work. The sample table contains fewer than 65,000 distinct CDR3 sequences; only one count was recorded for under 35% of them. The ten largest account for 2% to 2.5% of the sample.

The chain is assembled from TRBV20-1 and TRBJ2-5, with TRBD2 as a weak D call on 6 bases. The sequence derives from a female donor with breast cancer. Sequences were obtained from tumor-infiltrating naive CD4+ T cells sorted from the breast tumor. The cell subset or site label of this sample denotes: naive CD4+ T cells, CD4+CD45RA+CD25-. The base sequence is TGCAGTGCTATGACTAGGGCCCAAGAGACCCAGTACTTC. It translates to CSAMTRAQETQYF.